This record covers a single TCR beta chain. Antigen specificity is unknown. The CDR3 runs to 15 residues. Trimming pared 5 bases from V and 3 bases from J, leaving 16 bases between. CDR1 is SEHNR and CDR2 is FQNEAQ in the germline V gene (reference sequence). Clones were read by immunoSEQ multiplex PCR, and TCRdb kept only the in-frame ones, dropping some. Altogether 55,000 to 80,000 clones are present, around 89% being singletons, with the ten largest covering 28%. The entry originates in a study of T cell responses to AZD1222 COVID-19 vaccine. General observations from the study: Unmutated variant regions are reportedly the target of nearly half of TCRs that are spike-specific. Vaccine-related CD4 TCRs covered spike, predominating at 160-218 and 743-854. White British people made up most donors, females outnumbered males, and clonal diversity was possibly underestimated.

The rearrangement joins TRBV7-9 to TRBJ1-1; D remains ambiguous. The sequenced sample was peripheral blood, obtained 28 days after the second AZD1222 dose. This TCR was recovered from an adult who received the AZD1222 COVID-19 vaccine. The CDR3 bases are TGTGCCAGCAGCCCCGACGAGGGAGCGCACACTGAAGCTTTCTTT. This encodes CASSPDEGAHTEAFF.